This T cell receptor beta chain was sequenced in a study of Ad26.COV2.S vaccination and SARS-CoV-2 variants. Study in general: This donor came from the COV1001 trial of Ad26.COV2.S.

A word on this clone: Its antigen is not identified.

TCRdb's copy holds only in-frame clones and misses some; the assay was immunoSEQ multiplex PCR. The data show fewer than 500,000 clones, 89% seen once. From germline, CDR1 is SGHAT and CDR2 FQNNGV. CDR3 length: 16 residues. Trimming at V came to 5 bases and at J to 3 bases, leaving 13 bases not matched to a gene. Notes on the study in general: Post-vaccination breadth of spike-specific CD8+ and CD4+ T cell responses was reportedly substantial.

The treatment is: roughly 20 received Ad26.COV2.S at low or high dose, single or two shots; 5 received placebo; per-sample allocation not given. Specimens were obtained on day 63 following the first vaccine or placebo injection. V and J are TRBV11-2 and TRBJ2-7; 7 nucleotides match TRBD1. Material: peripheral blood, obtained in a trial of Ad26.COV2.S vaccine versus placebo. This clonotype was sampled from a person aged 18-60 years who received the Ad26.COV2.S COVID-19 vaccine or a placebo. The DNA for the CDR3 is TGTGCCAGCAGCCAAGAGCCACGGGACAGCAACTACGAGCAGTACTTC. Translated: CASSQEPRDSNYEQYF.